The 16 T cell receptor beta chains below were found in one sample sequenced in a study of regulatory T cells in long-lasting Graves disease. CDR3-region Arm-PCR and iRepertoire HTBI primers produced the TCR beta libraries. MiXCR, run by TCRdb on the multiplex PCR reads, gives a single entry per CDR3 protein. The profile covers 440,000 or so distinct CDR3 sequences, with about 15% appearing a single time and about 10% taken by the ten largest. As to time point: newly diagnosed GD, antithyroid drugs for less than 3 months. Generation of the TCR library employed RNA extracted from PBMCs. The sample was also linked to a second study, of T cells in Graves' hyperthyroidism and ophthalmopathy.

Source: peripheral blood mononuclear cells (PBMCs), taken at new diagnosis, from a patient treated with antithyroid drugs. The receptor source for this set is a woman aged 25 to 39 with Graves disease.

This chain links TRBV7-9 with TRBJ2-5; no definite D call. Trimming pared 5 bases from V and 1 base from J, leaving 14 bases between. The CDR3 has 15 amino acids. The germline V gene has CDR1 SEHNR and CDR2 FQNEAQ (reference sequence). The CDR3 loop is CASSPPLASQETQYF. The CDR3 DNA follows: TGTGCCAGCAGCCCCCCTTTGGCCTCCCAAGAGACCCAGTACTTC.

About this clonotype itself: At one of its ends the junction is not consistent with the germline gene, which may arise from a read error. The genes are TRBV14 and TRBJ2-1, with D possibly being TRBD2 (5 bases). Germline V gives CDR1 SGHDN, CDR2 FVKESK. The CDR3 sequence is 15 residues long. This CDR3 reads CASSYMGGDYNEEFF. CDR3 nucleotide sequence: TGTGCCAGCAGCTACATGGGTGGAGACTACAATGAGGAGTTCTTC. Looking up the rest from reference TRBV14 and TRBJ2-1 gives the full variable domain: EAGVTQFPSHSVIEKGQTVTLRCDPISGHDNLYWYRRVMGKEIKFLLHFVKESKQDESGMPNNRFLAERTGGTYSTLKVQPAELEDSGVYFCASSYMGGDYNEEFFGPGTRLTVL.

As to this clonotype: A much larger clone sits a single nucleotide away, making a read error possible. The CDR3 sequence: CASSYPGPAGETQYF. The CDR3 DNA reads as TGTGCCAGCAGTTACCCTGGACCAGCCGGGGAGACCCAGTACTTC. The chain employs TRBV28 and TRBJ2-1, with no clear D. The J call is in doubt because the DNA end fits TRBJ2-5 better. The CDR3 extends over 15 amino acids. The germline V gene has CDR1 MDHEN and CDR2 SYDVKM.

This clonotype was counted at least ten times. The gene calls are TRBV6-1 and TRBJ2-1; D might be TRBD2 (6 bases). The CDR3 is made up of 13 amino acids. Trimming cost V 10 bases and J 5 bases, with 15 bases left between them. Per the germline V gene, CDR1 is MNHNS and CDR2 is SASEGT. CDR3 sequence reads: CATPGLPDNEQFF. CDR3 coding DNA: TGTGCCACTCCGGGACTTCCCGACAATGAGCAGTTCTTC.

The table lists this clonotype with a few counts. The CDR3 DNA reads TGTGCCAGCAGCTTGTACGGTACCGACCAAGAGACCCAGTACTTC. This translates into CASSLYGTDQETQYF. The chain uses TRBV5-6 and TRBJ2-5; D is unclear. Germline V gene sequence: CDR1 SGHDT, CDR2 YYEEEE. CDR3 size: 15 residues. Trimming cost V 1 base and J 0 bases, with 10 bases left between them.

The chain joins TRBV6-1 to TRBJ2-1; D tentatively fits TRBD1 or TRBD2 (5 bases each). Germline lookup yields CDR1 MNHNS and CDR2 SASEGT. This CDR3 has 15 amino acids. V lost 10 bases, J lost 7 bases, and 23 bases lay in between. The CDR3 nucleotides read TGTGCCACGCGGTTAGGGACCGCCCCCGGGAATGAGCAGTTCTTC. As protein: CATRLGTAPGNEQFF.

There are many counts of this clonotype. The gene calls are TRBV7-9 and TRBJ2-5; unclear D gene. This CDR3 comprises 13 residues. CDR1 and CDR2 (germline): SEHNR, FQNEAQ (reference sequence). V shed 1 base and J shed 4 bases, with 7 bases lying between them. CDR3 sequence: CASSLESGETQYF. As DNA, the CDR3 is TGTGCCAGCAGCTTAGAATCAGGAGAGACCCAGTACTTC.

The genes are TRBV5-1 and TRBJ1-1; 10 bases match TRBD1. CDR1 SGHRS and CDR2 YFSETQ come from the germline V gene. J gave up 0 bases and V 4 bases, and 9 bases lay outside the gene matches. CDR3 size: 17 residues. The DNA of the CDR3 is TGCGCCAGCAGCCCAGGACAGGGGGTCTCGCTGAACACTGAAGCTTTCTTT. Translation: CASSPGQGVSLNTEAFF.

This clonotype was detected many times. The V gene is TRBV18, the J gene TRBJ1-1, with D perhaps matching TRBD1 (6 bases). CDR1 and CDR2 from the germline V gene are KGHSH and LQKENI. The CDR3 totals 14 residues. Trimming took 2 bases from V and 6 from J, leaving 13 bases between them. This chain's CDR3 is CASSPRLGAAEAFF. The CDR3 coding sequence is TGTGCCAGCTCACCAAGATTGGGGGCGGCTGAAGCTTTCTTT.

The rearrangement joins TRBV18 to TRBJ2-2, with D possibly TRBD1 on 5 matching bases. Trimming removed 6 bases from V and 3 bases from J, with 14 bases in between. The germline V gene encodes CDR1 KGHSH and CDR2 LQKENI. There are 15 residues in the CDR3. CDR3 bases: TGTGCCAGCTCCGTCACATTAGGGGACACCGGGGAGCTGTTTTTT. Amino acids: CASSVTLGDTGELFF.

This clonotype was seen at least ten times. The chain combines TRBV7-9 with TRBJ2-3; 8 positions agree with TRBD2. Germline V CDR1 and CDR2: SEHNR, FQNEAQ (reference sequence). The V segment lost 4 bases and the J segment 4 bases; nucleotides outside the gene matches: 10. The CDR3 loop spans 16 amino acids. This chain's CDR3 is CASSSLREGRADTQYF. The CDR3 DNA follows: TGTGCCAGCAGCTCCCTCCGGGAGGGCCGGGCAGATACGCAGTATTTT.

This clonotype came up many times. This rearrangement joins TRBV30 to TRBJ1-3; D might be TRBD1 (6 bases). Per germline, CDR1 GTSNPN and CDR2 SVGIG (reference sequence). V was cut by 0 bases and J by 0 bases, with 15 bases left in between. The CDR3 has 17 amino acids. CDR3 nucleotide sequence: TGTGCCTGGAGTGTATTTTCGACAGGACTCTCTGGAAACACCATATATTTT. Translation gives CAWSVFSTGLSGNTIYF.

This clonotype was counted many times. The chain has TRBV4-3 and TRBJ2-3; the D gene is possibly TRBD2 (6 bases). The V end was cut by 0 bases, the J end by 3 bases, with 13 bases between. The CDR3 contains 16 residues. Germline CDR1 and CDR2: LGHNA and YSLEER. The CDR3 coding sequence is TGCGCCAGCAGCCAAGATCAGCGCGGGACGACAGATACGCAGTATTTT. Translating gives CASSQDQRGTTDTQYF.

This clonotype was seen at least ten times. The genes are TRBV29-1 and TRBJ2-3, with 8 positions matching TRBD2. The CDR3 spans 12 residues. Trimming took 8 bases from V and 2 from J; bases not matched to a gene: 3. The germline V gene encodes CDR1 SQVTM and CDR2 ANQGSEA. CDR3 sequence: CSFGLATDTQYF. CDR3 DNA: TGCAGCTTCGGACTAGCCACAGATACGCAGTATTTT.

This clonotype occurred many times. The chain recombines TRBV7-2 with TRBJ1-5; perhaps TRBD1 as D (6 bases). The CDR3 is 14 amino acids. The germline V gene encodes CDR1 SGHTA and CDR2 FQGNSA. Trimming took 7 bases from V and 0 from J, leaving 10 bases between them. CDR3 protein: CASTGGRSNQPQHF. The CDR3 DNA reads as TGTGCCAGCACGGGGGGGCGTAGCAATCAGCCCCAGCATTTT.

The J gene is TRBJ2-2, the V gene TRBV5-4, with TRBD2 identical over 7 bases. Losses at the gene ends were 5 bases for V and 3 bases for J; bases not matched to a gene: 10. CDR1 is SGHNT and CDR2 is YYREEE in the germline V gene (reference sequence). The CDR3 is 16 amino acids. DNA of the CDR3: TGTGCCAGCAGGGGCCCCGGGGAGGGCGACACCGGGGAGCTGTTTTTT. This translates into CASRGPGEGDTGELFF.